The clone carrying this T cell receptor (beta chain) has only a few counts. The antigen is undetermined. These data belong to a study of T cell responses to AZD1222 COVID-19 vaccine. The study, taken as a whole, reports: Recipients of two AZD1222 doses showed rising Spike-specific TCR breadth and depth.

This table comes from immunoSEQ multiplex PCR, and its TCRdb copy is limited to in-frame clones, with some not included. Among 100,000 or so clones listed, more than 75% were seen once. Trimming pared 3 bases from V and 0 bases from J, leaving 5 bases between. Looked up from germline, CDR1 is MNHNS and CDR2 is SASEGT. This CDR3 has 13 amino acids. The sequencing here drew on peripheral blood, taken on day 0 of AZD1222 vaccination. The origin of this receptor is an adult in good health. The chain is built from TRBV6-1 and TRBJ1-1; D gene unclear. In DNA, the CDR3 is TGTGCCAGCAGTGATACTTTGAACACTGAAGCTTTCTTT. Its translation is CASSDTLNTEAFF.